The 3 T cell receptor beta chains below all came from one sample that was sequenced in a study of blood T cell repertoires in COVID-19. The assay was immunoSEQ multiplex PCR, and TCRdb's table has in-frame clones only and misses some. The table has about 36,000 clones, over 75% seen once. The sample consisted of peripheral blood. The source is a man aged 60-69 years with acute or convalescent COVID-19.

The chain joins TRBV28 to TRBJ2-1, with 11 bases aligning to TRBD2. Unmatched junction bases numbered 2, after V lost 5 bases and J lost 5 bases. CDR3 size: 14 residues. The V gene's germline CDR1 is MDHEN and CDR2 SYDVKM. The CDR3 here is CASSATSGNNEQFF. The CDR3 DNA sequence: TGTGCCAGCAGTGCGACTAGCGGGAACAATGAGCAGTTCTTC.

The rearrangement links TRBV5-1 to TRBJ2-1; D is ambiguous. Germline assignment: CDR1 SGHRS and CDR2 YFSETQ. Trimming cost V 1 base and J 0 bases, with 11 bases left between them. CDR3 length: 16 residues. CDR3 sequence (DNA): TGCGCCAGCAGCTTGTCCTCAGTCAGCTCCTACAATGAGCAGTTCTTC. It codes for CASSLSSVSSYNEQFF.

This clone was seen a handful of times. The gene calls are TRBV7-2 and TRBJ2-7; D possibly corresponds to TRBD2 (5 bases). Per the germline V gene, CDR1 is SGHTA and CDR2 is FQGNSA. CDR3 size: 18 residues. The V end was cut by 1 base, the J end by 2 bases, with 21 bases between. The CDR3 reads CASSLVRRTGTTPYEQYF. In nucleotides, the CDR3 is TGTGCCAGCAGCTTAGTCCGTCGTACGGGAACCACACCCTACGAGCAGTACTTC.